This is a list of T cell receptor beta chains from one sample in a study of cytomegalovirus exposure and HLA in healthy donors. Profiled with immunoSEQ multiplex PCR; TCRdb holds only in-frame clones, not every one. Its table lists 200,000 to 250,000 clones. Source material: PBMCs. Receptors were obtained from a woman aged 25 to 39 in good health and CMV-seropositive. Each CDR3 is given with its conserved first and last residue. A D gene is named only where the DNA matches it firmly.

J gene: TRBJ2-5
V gene: TRBV2
D gene: TRBD1
CDR3 protein: CASSEAQGQGETQYF
CDR3 DNA: TGTGCCAGCAGTGAAGCACAGGGACAGGGAGAGACCCAGTACTTC

J gene: TRBJ2-3
V gene: TRBV7-9
D gene: TRBD2
CDR3 protein: CASSLNPSGVPDTQYF
CDR3 DNA: TGTGCCAGCAGCTTAAATCCTAGCGGGGTCCCAGATACGCAGTATTTT

J gene: TRBJ1-5
V gene: TRBV5-1
D gene: .
CDR3 protein: CASSLGVGGQQPQHF
CDR3 DNA: TGCGCCAGCAGCCTGGGGGTGGGGGGTCAGCAGCCCCAGCATTTT

J gene: TRBJ2-7
V gene: TRBV10-3
D gene: .
CDR3 protein: CAISEGNSPYEQYF
CDR3 DNA: TGTGCCATCAGTGAGGGCAATTCGCCTTACGAGCAGTACTTC

J gene: TRBJ1-4
V gene: TRBV5-5
D gene: .
CDR3 protein: CASSFLPTNEKLFF
CDR3 DNA: TGTGCCAGCAGCTTCCTTCCCACTAATGAAAAACTGTTTTTT

J gene: TRBJ2-2
V gene: TRBV18
D gene: TRBD2
CDR3 protein: CASSPGLAELFF
CDR3 DNA: TGTGCCAGCTCACCCGGACTAGCGGAATTGTTTTTT

J gene: TRBJ1-2
V gene: TRBV10-2
D gene: .
CDR3 protein: CASSESLPYDGYTF
CDR3 DNA: TGCGCCAGCAGTGAGTCCCTCCCCTATGATGGCTACACCTTC

J gene: TRBJ2-7
V gene: TRBV5-1
D gene: .
CDR3 protein: CASSITTGFSSYEQYF
CDR3 DNA: TGCGCCAGCAGCATAACCACAGGTTTTAGCTCCTACGAGCAGTACTTC

J gene: TRBJ2-6
V gene: TRBV18
D gene: .
CDR3 protein: CASSPEIGATGANVLTF
CDR3 DNA: TGTGCCAGCTCACCAGAGATAGGGGCTACTGGGGCCAACGTCCTGACTTTC

J gene: TRBJ2-2
V gene: TRBV10-3
D gene: .
CDR3 protein: CAIGAAGTNTGELFF
CDR3 DNA: TGTGCCATAGGAGCTGCAGGGACGAACACCGGGGAGCTGTTTTTT

J gene: TRBJ2-1
V gene: TRBV29-1
D gene: .
CDR3 protein: CSAQTWLAPNNEQFF
CDR3 DNA: TGCAGCGCCCAGACATGGCTAGCTCCGAACAATGAGCAGTTCTTC

J gene: TRBJ2-7
V gene: TRBV6-5
D gene: TRBD2
CDR3 protein: CASSPLAGGPYEQYF
CDR3 DNA: TGTGCCAGCAGTCCCCTAGCGGGAGGGCCCTACGAGCAGTACTTC

J gene: TRBJ2-1
V gene: TRBV27
D gene: .
CDR3 protein: CASSLSQGSSYNEQFF
CDR3 DNA: TGTGCCAGCAGTTTATCGCAGGGGAGCTCCTACAATGAGCAGTTCTTC

J gene: TRBJ2-5
V gene: TRBV18
D gene: .
CDR3 protein: CASSPVTAETQYF
CDR3 DNA: TGTGCCAGCTCACCCGTGACAGCAGAGACCCAGTACTTC

J gene: TRBJ2-5
V gene: TRBV10-3
D gene: .
CDR3 protein: CAISESRVTEGGAETQYF
CDR3 DNA: TGTGCCATCAGTGAGTCTCGTGTGACCGAGGGGGGGGCAGAGACCCAGTACTTC

J gene: TRBJ2-3
V gene: TRBV4-2
D gene: TRBD2
CDR3 protein: CASSQDQLLREGLVDDTQYF
CDR3 DNA: TGTGCCAGCAGCCAAGACCAATTACTACGGGAAGGACTAGTAGACGATACGCAGTATTTT

J gene: TRBJ2-1
V gene: TRBV6-5
D gene: TRBD1
CDR3 protein: CASRPPGQGFNEQFF
CDR3 DNA: TGTGCCAGCAGGCCCCCGGGACAGGGTTTCAATGAGCAGTTCTTC

J gene: TRBJ1-5
V gene: TRBV7-8
D gene: .
CDR3 protein: CASSLGSRVNQPQHF
CDR3 DNA: TGTGCCAGCAGCTTAGGTTCCAGGGTTAATCAGCCCCAGCATTTT

J gene: TRBJ2-3
V gene: TRBV5-1
D gene: TRBD2
CDR3 protein: CASTSYPLAGGERDTQYF
CDR3 DNA: TGCGCCAGCACCTCTTATCCTTTAGCGGGAGGGGAGAGAGATACGCAGTATTTT

J gene: TRBJ2-3
V gene: TRBV28
D gene: .
CDR3 protein: CASSWGGASTDTQYF
CDR3 DNA: TGTGCCAGCAGTTGGGGAGGAGCTAGCACAGATACGCAGTATTTT

J gene: TRBJ1-1
V gene: TRBV4-1
D gene: TRBD1
CDR3 protein: CASSPRDGQGALMNTEAFF
CDR3 DNA: TGCGCCAGCAGCCCTCGAGACGGACAGGGGGCTCTCATGAACACTGAAGCTTTCTTT

J gene: TRBJ2-1
V gene: TRBV30
D gene: .
CDR3 protein: CACLFLDRLTYNEQFF
CDR3 DNA: TGTGCCTGCCTATTCTTAGACAGGCTTACCTACAATGAGCAGTTCTTC

J gene: TRBJ1-1
V gene: TRBV5-1
D gene: TRBD1
CDR3 protein: CASSLIQGAYTEAFF
CDR3 DNA: TGCGCCAGCAGCTTGATACAGGGGGCCTATACTGAAGCTTTCTTT

J gene: TRBJ2-4
V gene: TRBV18
D gene: .
CDR3 protein: CASSPSRPKNIQYF
CDR3 DNA: TGTGCCAGCTCACCTTCGAGGCCCAAAAACATTCAGTACTTC

J gene: TRBJ2-7
V gene: TRBV9
D gene: .
CDR3 protein: CASSVEPGQSYEQYF
CDR3 DNA: TGTGCCAGCAGCGTAGAGCCGGGACAAAGCTACGAGCAGTACTTC

J gene: TRBJ1-5
V gene: TRBV30
D gene: .
CDR3 protein: CAWSDSVGNQPQHF
CDR3 DNA: TGTGCCTGGAGTGACAGTGTAGGCAATCAGCCCCAGCATTTT